This T cell receptor (beta chain) was captured by sequencing in a study of T cell responses to AZD1222 COVID-19 vaccine. Findings and limits, study-wide: Researchers report vaccine-associated CD4 TCRs spanning spike, with dominance at 160-218 and 743-854. Most donors were white British and more were female, and clonal diversity was possibly underestimated. Samples come after the peak T cell response, not at day 14.

Remarks on this clone: Its antigen is unknown.

TCRdb's copy holds only in-frame clones and misses some; the assay was immunoSEQ multiplex PCR. There are tens of thousands of clones in the sample; roughly 87% occur only once, and approximately 1.4% lies in the top ten. V gave up 4 bases and J gave up 1 base; unmatched junction bases: 11. Germline CDR1 and CDR2: SGHDT and YYEEEE. The CDR3 is 17 amino acids. This TCR derives from an adult in good health. Sample: peripheral blood, taken on day 0 of AZD1222 vaccination. J is TRBJ1-3 and V is TRBV5-6, with TRBD1 identical over 7 bases. The CDR3 nucleotides are TGTGCCAGCAGCCTCCAGGGGGGGAGGTTTTCTGGAAACACCATATATTTT. It yields the protein CASSLQGGRFSGNTIYF.